These T cell receptor beta chains were read from a single sample in a study of blood T cells in healthy people across ages. TCRdb itself ran the 5' RACE reads through MiXCR, one entry per CDR3 protein. The sample includes about 570,000 distinct CDR3 sequences, roughly a quarter of them seen just once. The sample was also linked to a second study, of T cells of mothers and their children.

Material for sequencing was blood. The receptor source for this set is a boy aged 2 to 10 in good health. Both conserved end residues are part of each CDR3. D genes are given only for firm matches. Only part of the rows carry a size: once, few, many, or a class if the clone is expanded.

d_call j_call clone_size v_call cdr3_aa cdr3_nt
TRBD1 TRBJ1-1 few TRBV15 CATSRARGRFEAFF TGTGCCACCAGCAGAGCCAGGGGGAGGTTCGAAGCTTTCTTT
. TRBJ1-1 few TRBV7-8 CASSLYGGAAFF TGTGCCAGCAGCCTATATGGAGGGGCCGCTTTCTTT
. TRBJ1-6 . TRBV12-5 CATLYSGAPNSPLHF TGTGCTACTCTGTACTCGGGGGCTCCTAATTCCCCCCTCCACTTT
. TRBJ1-1 many TRBV7-3 CASSLSGGTEAFF TGTGCCAGCAGTTTATCCGGGGGCACTGAAGCTTTCTTT
. TRBJ2-1 once TRBV7-2 CASSPHGGQNEQFF TGTGCCAGCAGCCCCCATGGCGGTCAGAATGAGCAGTTCTTC
TRBD1 TRBJ2-7 . TRBV20-1 CSAAIRDRGYEQYF TGCAGTGCGGCGATCAGGGACAGGGGCTACGAGCAGTACTTC
TRBD2 TRBJ2-7 . TRBV5-1 CASSPALTSGGIHEQYF TGCGCCAGCAGCCCCGCCCTTACTAGCGGGGGGATCCACGAGCAGTACTTC
. TRBJ2-7 . TRBV7-9 CATQSQQGRSYEQYF TGTGCCACGCAAAGCCAGCAGGGGAGGTCCTACGAGCAGTACTTC
. TRBJ1-1 few TRBV20-1 CSAPTDADTEAFF TGCAGTGCGCCGACAGACGCGGACACTGAAGCTTTCTTT
. TRBJ2-7 . TRBV6-5 CASSSPTVPYEQYF TGTGCCAGCAGTTCCCCCACAGTCCCATACGAGCAGTACTTC
. TRBJ2-2 . TRBV7-9 CASSLKLGRSNTGELFF TGTGCCAGCAGCTTAAAACTTGGGAGGTCCAACACCGGGGAGCTGTTTTTT
TRBD2 TRBJ2-7 few TRBV9 CASSISGGGSYEQYF TGTGCCAGCTCCATCTCCGGGGGGGGCTCCTACGAGCAGTACTTC
TRBD1 TRBJ1-3 . TRBV12-3/TRBV12-4 CASSWQTGGEVTIYF TGTGCCAGCAGCTGGCAAACAGGGGGCGAGGTCACCATATATTTT
. TRBJ2-3 . TRBV12-3/TRBV12-4 CASSLGASKGTDTQYF TGTGCCAGCAGTTTAGGAGCCTCCAAGGGCACAGATACGCAGTATTTT
. TRBJ1-3 . TRBV9 CASSLMVGGTGNTIYF TGTGCCAGCAGCCTTATGGTTGGGGGCACGGGAAACACCATATATTTT
TRBD1 TRBJ2-5 few TRBV28 CASSQRTGRETQYF TGTGCCAGCAGTCAACGGACAGGGCGAGAGACCCAGTACTTC
. TRBJ2-7 few TRBV11-2 CASSLDLVNEQYF TGTGCCAGCAGCTTAGATCTAGTAAACGAGCAGTACTTC
TRBD1 TRBJ2-7 . TRBV20-1 CSAGIQGARYEQYF TGCAGTGCTGGGATTCAGGGGGCGCGATACGAGCAGTACTTC
. TRBJ2-7 few TRBV5-1 CASSLMLTDRSYEQYF TGCGCCAGCAGCTTAATGCTGACAGACAGATCCTACGAGCAGTACTTC
. TRBJ1-1 . TRBV3-1 CASSREGRYTEAFF TGTGCCAGCAGCCGCGAGGGACGGTACACTGAAGCTTTCTTT
TRBD1 TRBJ2-1 . TRBV28 CASGPGTGWGNEQFF TGTGCCAGCGGCCCGGGGACAGGATGGGGCAATGAGCAGTTCTTC
TRBD1 TRBJ1-4 few TRBV12-3/TRBV12-4 CASTRQGGVEKLFF TGTGCCAGCACCAGACAGGGCGGGGTTGAAAAACTGTTTTTT
. TRBJ2-3 . TRBV7-2 CASSLGGTEIDTQYF TGTGCCAGCAGCTTAGGAGGGACCGAAATAGATACGCAGTATTTT
. TRBJ2-5 . TRBV12-3/TRBV12-4 CASSRDAMYQETQYF TGTGCCAGCAGTCGGGACGCGATGTACCAAGAGACCCAGTACTTC
TRBD1 TRBJ2-7 . TRBV27 CASSKVRDRVHEQYF TGTGCCAGCAGCAAAGTCCGGGACAGGGTACACGAGCAGTACTTC
TRBD2 TRBJ2-7 . TRBV4-2 CASSQELASGNYEQYF TGTGCCAGCAGCCAAGAGTTGGCTAGCGGGAACTACGAGCAGTACTTC
TRBD2 TRBJ2-5 . TRBV7-9 CASSTTDSGRARETQYF TGTGCCAGCAGCACCACTGACAGCGGGAGGGCCCGGGAGACCCAGTACTTC
. TRBJ2-7 . TRBV5-4 CASSPGELRYEQYF TGTGCCAGCAGCCCCGGTGAGTTGCGCTACGAGCAGTACTTC
. TRBJ2-1 . TRBV7-6 CASSLSRGGWLGYNEQFF TGTGCCAGCAGCTTAAGCAGGGGAGGGTGGTTAGGATACAATGAGCAGTTCTTC
TRBD2 TRBJ2-2 . TRBV12-5 CASGSLGGRFTGELFF TGTGCTAGTGGATCCCTGGGCGGGAGGTTCACCGGGGAGCTGTTTTTT
. TRBJ1-1 . TRBV19 CASSPGPAMNTEAFF TGTGCCAGTAGTCCTGGACCGGCTATGAACACCGAAGCTTTCTTT
. TRBJ2-1 few TRBV7-2 CASSFVGDTEQFF TGTGCCAGCAGCTTTGTGGGGGACACTGAGCAGTTCTTC
TRBD2 TRBJ2-5 . TRBV12-3/TRBV12-4 CASRGGGLGDQETQYF TGTGCCAGCAGGGGCGGAGGACTAGGGGATCAAGAGACCCAGTACTTC
TRBD2 TRBJ2-3 . TRBV6-6 CASSTPSGSTDTQYF TGTGCCAGCAGCACACCTAGCGGGAGCACAGATACGCAGTATTTT
. TRBJ1-2 . TRBV20-1 CSAVANYGYTF TGCAGTGCTGTAGCTAACTATGGCTACACCTTC
. TRBJ1-4 . TRBV7-9 CASSFSWGPEGKLFF TGTGCCAGCAGCTTTTCTTGGGGCCCTGAAGGAAAACTGTTTTTT
. TRBJ2-6 . TRBV6-6 CASSTSGRANVLTF TGTGCCAGCAGTACGAGTGGGCGGGCCAACGTCCTGACTTTC
TRBD1 TRBJ2-4 . TRBV4-1 CASSQGGTGVGIQYF TGCGCCAGCAGCCAAGGTGGGACAGGGGTTGGCATTCAGTACTTC
. TRBJ2-7 few TRBV6-5 CASSYSRYSYEQYF TGTGCCAGCAGTTACTCCAGGTATTCCTACGAGCAGTACTTC
. TRBJ2-6 . TRBV15 CATSQDPGANVLTF TGTGCCACCAGTCAGGATCCTGGGGCCAACGTCCTGACTTTC
. TRBJ1-5 . TRBV9 CASSADSSNQPQHF TGTGCCAGCAGCGCTGACAGCAGCAATCAGCCCCAGCATTTT
. TRBJ1-1 few TRBV2 CASTNPRTDTEAFF TGTGCCAGCACTAATCCCCGGACGGACACTGAAGCTTTCTTT
. TRBJ2-7 once TRBV6-5 CASSYSGGASYEQYF TGTGCCAGCAGTTACTCGGGTGGGGCCTCCTACGAGCAGTACTTC
. TRBJ2-2 . TRBV4-3 CASSQDEGHNTGELFF TGCGCCAGCAGCCAAGATGAGGGACACAACACCGGGGAGCTGTTTTTT
. TRBJ2-5 . TRBV10-1 CASSAGQWETQYF TGCGCCAGCAGTGCCGGGCAGTGGGAGACCCAGTACTTC
. TRBJ2-6 . TRBV5-1 CASRPKDSGANVLTF TGCGCCAGCAGACCTAAGGACTCTGGGGCCAACGTCCTGACTTTC
TRBD1 TRBJ1-4 many TRBV9 CASSRGAGGAPDEKLFF TGTGCCAGCAGCCGAGGGGCAGGGGGCGCCCCGGATGAAAAACTGTTTTTT